A single sample is the source of the 8 T cell receptor beta chains below, sequenced in a study of memory CD4+ T cells and cytomegalovirus serostatus (dated by TCRdb to 2018 to 2020). Single viable CD3+CD4+CD8-CD45RO+ cells were sorted as memory CD4+ T cells on a FACSAria II. Libraries came from the immunoSEQ multiplex PCR assay. Sourced from immuneACCESS, this table was stored by TCRdb with only in-frame sequences that have V and J called. A share of the clones is absent; for the studies checked, an unresolved V gene accounts for under half, and the remainder has no known explanation. For this sample the table gives approximately 60,000 clones, of which over 70% were detected only once. More than 2.5% of the sample belongs to the ten largest clones. Sample: memory CD4+ T cells from blood. These receptors were obtained from an adult in good health and CMV-seropositive.

The V and J genes are TRBV19 and TRBJ2-5, with 8 bases matching TRBD1. With 6 bases clipped from V and 2 bases from J, the junction kept 8 bases outside the gene matches. This CDR3 has 15 amino acids. Per germline, CDR1 LNHDA and CDR2 SQIVND (reference sequence). The CDR3 protein is CASRTGGTAQETQYF. Here the CDR3 DNA reads TGTGCCAGTAGAACAGGGGGGACAGCGCAAGAGACCCAGTACTTC.

This clone came up once. The genes are TRBV5-6 and TRBJ2-7, with D perhaps assigned TRBD1 or TRBD2 (6 bases each). From germline, CDR1 is SGHDT and CDR2 YYEEEE. V was trimmed by 5 bases and J by 6 bases, leaving 15 bases between them. CDR3 length: 13 residues. CDR3 protein: CASRSGAGGEQYF. CDR3 bases: TGTGCCAGCAGGTCGGGGGCCGGGGGCGAGCAGTACTTC.

The chain carries TRBV5-4 and TRBJ2-1; D is perhaps TRBD2 (5 bases). The CDR3 sequence is 16 residues long. CDR1 is SGHNT and CDR2 is YYREEE in the germline V gene (reference sequence). Trimming shortened V by 0 bases and J by 3 bases, and 13 bases separated the two germline ends. CDR3 sequence (DNA): TGTGCCAGCAGCTTGGCGGCGGGTAAGGACTACAATGAGCAGTTCTTC. Translating it yields CASSLAAGKDYNEQFF.

This clone appeared a few times. The rearrangement uses TRBV7-2 and TRBJ2-1; D might be TRBD1 (5 bases). The V gene lost 5 bases and the J gene lost 10 bases, with 12 bases spanning the gap. There are 12 residues in the CDR3. Germline V gene data show CDR1 as SGHTA and CDR2 as FQGNSA. CDR3 nucleotide sequence: TGTGCCAGCAGCCACTACAGGTACGAGCAGTTCTTC. This translates into CASSHYRYEQFF.

The chain is built from TRBV5-6 and TRBJ2-5, with D unresolved. CDR1 is SGHDT, CDR2 YYEEEE, per germline. CDR3 size: 13 residues. Between the trimmed V and J ends, which lost 4 bases and 5 bases, there was a span of 12 bases. The DNA for the CDR3 is TGTGCCAGCAGCCGGCGCGAATGGGAGACCCAGTACTTC. This encodes CASSRREWETQYF.

This clone was observed a single time. V and J are TRBV14 and TRBJ2-6, with TRBD2 identical over 8 bases. Germline values: CDR1 SGHDN, CDR2 FVKESK. The CDR3 runs 19 residues. J was trimmed by 2 bases and V by 4 bases; bases with no gene match: 13. CDR3 amino acids: CASSPYTGRGVAGANVLTF. The CDR3, as DNA: TGTGCCAGCAGCCCCTATACCGGGAGGGGAGTGGCTGGGGCCAACGTCCTGACTTTC.

This sequence joins TRBV5-6 and TRBJ2-7; no definite D call. This CDR3 has 15 residues. Germline assignment: CDR1 SGHDT and CDR2 YYEEEE. The V gene lost 1 base and the J gene lost 4 bases, with 15 bases spanning the gap. DNA of the CDR3: TGTGCCAGCAGCTTGTTGCTTGGGCAGAGGTACGAGCAGTACTTC. This codes for CASSLLLGQRYEQYF. The full variable domain, its missing parts supplied by reference TRBV5-6 and TRBJ2-7, is DAGVTQSPTHLIKTRGQQVTLRCSPKSGHDTVSWYQQALGQGPQFIFQYYEEEERQRGNFPDRFSGHQFPNYSSELNVNALLLGDSALYLCASSLLLGQRYEQYFGPGTRLTVT.

The chain couples TRBV2 to TRBJ2-6; D might be TRBD1 (5 bases). The V end lost 0 bases, the J end lost 3 bases, and 15 bases lay between the germline ends. Germline CDR1 SNHLY, CDR2 FYNNEI. The CDR3 loop spans 18 amino acids. The chain's CDR3 is CASSEAAGPFSGANVLTF. The CDR3 DNA reads TGTGCCAGCAGTGAAGCGGCAGGGCCCTTTAGTGGGGCCAACGTCCTGACTTTC.